The clone carrying this T cell receptor (beta chain) was counted many times. The antigen is not known. The data belong to a study of identical twins. V dropped 4 bases and J dropped 3 bases, with 11 bases sitting between them. The germline CDR1 and CDR2 sequences are LGHNA and YNFKEQ. This CDR3 is built from 14 residues. Study findings and constraints: Beta clonotypes that were abundant in cord blood contained fewer insertions, a pattern absent from memory repertoires. Out-of-frame alpha sequences common to twins exhibited an excess of low generation probability.

Unique molecular identifiers were present on cDNA, and template switching added a universal primer site. TCRdb re-called the 5' RACE reads through MiXCR, storing one row per CDR3 protein. The sample lists more than 350,000 distinct CDR3 sequences, 9% occurring once. The clonotype originates from a woman aged 45-65 years in good health. Sequencing was carried out using naive T cells sorted from blood. The genes are TRBV4-2 and TRBJ2-3; no clear D gene. CDR3 region: CASSLIGATDTQYF. For the CDR3, the DNA is TGTGCCAGCAGCCTGATAGGAGCTACAGATACGCAGTATTTT.